This is a list of T cell receptor beta chains from one sample in a study of cytomegalovirus exposure and HLA in healthy donors. TCRdb keeps only in-frame clones here, not all; method: immunoSEQ multiplex PCR. The data show about 60,000 clones, with about 72% seen just once and approximately 3.3% held by the top ten. Sequenced material: PBMCs. These receptors were obtained from a woman aged 40 to 50 in good health and CMV-seropositive. CDR3s include the opening cysteine and the closing phenylalanine or tryptophan. A D gene is named only where the DNA matches it firmly. A clone size is listed for some rows: how often the clone was seen (once, few, many), or a class if it is expanded.

V gene	J gene	D gene	clone size	CDR3 protein	CDR3 DNA
TRBV6-1	TRBJ1-4	TRBD1	.	CASSGDRENEKLFF	TGTGCCAGCAGTGGGGACAGGGAGAATGAAAAACTGTTTTTT
TRBV5-5	TRBJ1-1	.	.	CASSSGAVTEAFF	TGTGCCAGCAGCTCAGGGGCCGTAACTGAAGCTTTCTTT
TRBV7-3	TRBJ2-2	.	.	CASSSGMAGELFF	TGTGCCAGCAGCTCAGGGATGGCCGGGGAGCTGTTTTTT
TRBV5-8	TRBJ1-1	TRBD1	.	CASSRWTGGNTEAFF	TGTGCCAGCAGCAGGTGGACAGGGGGGAACACTGAAGCTTTCTTT
TRBV5-4	TRBJ2-1	TRBD2	.	CASSLPSGSSYNEQFF	TGTGCCAGCAGCTTACCTAGCGGAAGCTCCTACAATGAGCAGTTCTTC
TRBV29-1	TRBJ2-3	TRBD2	.	CSVAGGGTDTQYF	TGCAGCGTAGCGGGGGGGGGCACAGATACGCAGTATTTT
TRBV7-8	TRBJ2-3	TRBD1	.	CASSLGRRTGDFTDTQYF	TGTGCCAGCAGCTTGGGGAGAAGGACAGGGGATTTCACAGATACGCAGTATTTT
TRBV4-1	TRBJ1-2	TRBD1	.	CASSQELRQGAWGYTF	TGCGCCAGCAGCCAAGAACTTAGACAGGGGGCGTGGGGCTACACCTTC
TRBV6-1	TRBJ2-7	.	.	CASSEKDYYEQYF	TGTGCCAGCAGTGAAAAGGATTACTACGAGCAGTACTTC
TRBV18	TRBJ2-1	.	.	CASSPQQYNEQFF	TGTGCCAGCTCACCACAACAGTACAATGAGCAGTTCTTC
TRBV30	TRBJ2-1	.	.	CAWCKGVGGSYNEQFF	TGTGCCTGGTGTAAAGGTGTCGGGGGCTCCTACAATGAGCAGTTCTTC
TRBV6-4	TRBJ2-2	.	few	CASSEAETGELFF	TGTGCCAGCAGTGAGGCCGAAACCGGGGAGCTGTTTTTT
TRBV4-1	TRBJ2-7	.	.	CASSREGGDEQYF	TGCGCCAGCAGCCGGGAAGGGGGGGACGAGCAGTACTTC
TRBV10-3	TRBJ2-2	TRBD1	few	CAISDLGQGAGGELFF	TGTGCCATCAGTGACCTGGGACAGGGGGCCGGCGGGGAGCTGTTTTTT
TRBV6-1	TRBJ2-2	.	.	CASAATGNTGELFF	TGTGCCAGCGCCGCCACAGGGAACACCGGGGAGCTGTTTTTT
TRBV7-3	TRBJ2-1	TRBD2	.	CASSLTGGTTRVEQFF	TGTGCCAGCAGCTTAACTGGAGGGACTACCCGTGTAGAGCAGTTCTTC
TRBV19	TRBJ2-2	TRBD1	.	CASSIGTGGTGELFF	TGTGCCAGTAGTATTGGGACAGGGGGCACCGGGGAGCTGTTTTTT
TRBV2	TRBJ2-3	TRBD2	.	CASKDPGGVKTDTQYF	TGTGCCAGCAAGGACCCGGGAGGAGTGAAGACAGATACGCAGTATTTT
TRBV15	TRBJ1-1	TRBD1	.	CATRGGGGEDTEAFF	TGTGCCACCAGGGGTGGAGGGGGCGAGGACACTGAAGCTTTCTTT
TRBV6-1	TRBJ2-1	.	few	CASNLGGDTQKQFF	TGTGCCAGCAATCTTGGGGGGGACACCCAGAAGCAGTTCTTC
TRBV7-8	TRBJ1-3	.	.	CASSLGASGNTIYF	TGTGCCAGCAGCTTAGGAGCATCTGGAAACACCATATATTTT
TRBV30	TRBJ2-7	TRBD1	.	CAWKALRQGAAYEQYF	TGTGCCTGGAAAGCATTAAGGCAGGGGGCGGCCTACGAGCAGTACTTC
TRBV6-6	TRBJ2-5	TRBD1	few	CASSDRGRGPGETQYF	TGTGCCAGCAGCGACCGGGGAAGGGGGCCGGGAGAGACCCAGTACTTC
TRBV27	TRBJ2-7	TRBD1	.	CASSLQGDEQYF	TGTGCCAGCAGTTTGCAGGGGGACGAGCAGTACTTC
TRBV5-6	TRBJ1-2	TRBD1	.	CASSRLSGTGDYGYTF	TGTGCCAGCAGCCGATTATCCGGGACAGGGGACTATGGCTACACCTTC
TRBV19	TRBJ2-7	.	.	CASSPQPGGTEQYF	TGTGCCAGTAGTCCGCAACCCGGAGGGACCGAGCAGTACTTC
TRBV7-3	TRBJ2-1	TRBD2	.	CASSFTLAGAHNEQFF	TGTGCCAGCAGCTTCACGCTAGCGGGGGCCCACAATGAGCAGTTCTTC
TRBV27	TRBJ2-2	TRBD2	.	CASSLGTSPGELFF	TGTGCCAGCAGTTTAGGGACTAGCCCCGGGGAGCTGTTTTTT
TRBV2	TRBJ2-5	TRBD2	.	CASSHELAGGAETQYF	TGTGCCAGCAGTCACGAACTAGCGGGGGGAGCGGAGACCCAGTACTTC
TRBV28	TRBJ1-2	.	.	CASTRRTTSTYGYTF	TGTGCCAGCACCCGACGGACAACCAGCACCTATGGCTACACCTTC
TRBV28	TRBJ2-3	.	.	CASSLETDTQYF	TGTGCCAGCAGTTTGGAGACAGATACGCAGTATTTT
TRBV4-1	TRBJ1-5	.	.	CASSQEGLGPHQPQHF	TGCGCCAGCAGCCAAGAGGGATTGGGGCCTCATCAGCCCCAGCATTTT
TRBV4-1	TRBJ2-7	.	.	CASSQKEPLSSYEQYF	TGCGCCAGCAGCCAGAAGGAGCCGTTGAGCTCCTACGAGCAGTACTTC
TRBV29-1	TRBJ1-2	.	few	CSTGGANYGYTF	TGCAGCACAGGAGGGGCTAACTATGGCTACACCTTC
TRBV7-2	TRBJ1-3	.	few	CASSLVQGLPGNTIYF	TGTGCCAGCAGCTTAGTTCAGGGGCTGCCAGGAAACACCATATATTTT
TRBV29-1	TRBJ2-7	.	.	CSVTTGGSYEQYF	TGCAGCGTCACGACAGGTGGGTCCTACGAGCAGTACTTC
TRBV18	TRBJ2-3	.	.	CASSPLPSTDTQYF	TGTGCCAGCTCACCACTTCCTAGCACAGATACGCAGTATTTT
TRBV13	TRBJ1-2	TRBD1	.	CASSLGTGDDGYTF	TGTGCCAGCAGCCTAGGGACAGGGGATGATGGCTACACCTTC
TRBV27	TRBJ1-6	.	once	CASSFYSSSYNSPLHF	TGTGCCAGCAGTTTCTACAGTAGCTCCTATAATTCACCCCTCCACTTT
TRBV7-2	TRBJ2-1	TRBD1	.	CASAEGTGSNEQFF	TGTGCCAGCGCCGAAGGGACAGGTAGCAATGAGCAGTTCTTC
TRBV10-3	TRBJ1-5	.	.	CAISVTGGGSPQHF	TGTGCCATCAGCGTAACGGGGGGCGGCTCGCCCCAGCATTTT
TRBV5-1	TRBJ2-7	TRBD1	.	CASTPGSQGGQSEQYF	TGCGCCAGCACCCCAGGCTCACAGGGGGGTCAGAGCGAGCAGTACTTC
TRBV7-9	TRBJ2-1	.	.	CASSLGQNSNEQFF	TGTGCCAGCAGCCTAGGACAGAATTCCAATGAGCAGTTCTTC
TRBV7-9	TRBJ2-7	.	.	CASSLAGTHSYEQYF	TGTGCCAGCAGCTTAGCTGGGACTCACTCCTACGAGCAGTACTTC
TRBV11-1	TRBJ2-1	.	.	CASSLLPGGQHNEQFF	TGTGCCAGCAGCCTACTCCCGGGGGGCCAACACAATGAGCAGTTCTTC
TRBV2	TRBJ1-2	.	.	CASSEGGEGYGYTF	TGTGCCAGCAGTGAAGGGGGGGAGGGCTATGGCTACACCTTC
TRBV11-2	TRBJ2-7	.	.	CASSLRASSYEQYF	TGTGCCAGCAGCTTGCGGGCCAGCTCCTACGAGCAGTACTTC
TRBV4-2	TRBJ1-4	TRBD1	.	CASSQETGTGSEKLFF	TGTGCCAGCAGCCAAGAAACCGGGACAGGCTCTGAAAAACTGTTTTTT
TRBV2	TRBJ2-1	.	.	CASSEVGGGEQFF	TGTGCCAGCAGTGAAGTAGGGGGGGGTGAGCAGTTCTTC
TRBV29-1	TRBJ2-3	TRBD1	once	CSVAGGRTDTQYF	TGCAGCGTTGCAGGGGGAAGGACAGATACGCAGTATTTT
TRBV19	TRBJ2-5	.	.	CASSLQGRETQYF	TGTGCCAGTAGTCTACAGGGTCGGGAGACCCAGTACTTC
TRBV6-6	TRBJ1-5	TRBD1	.	CASSPGQGLQPQHF	TGTGCCAGCAGCCCGGGACAGGGTCTTCAGCCCCAGCATTTT
TRBV7-9	TRBJ1-2	TRBD1	.	CASSPGQFGGYTF	TGTGCCAGCAGCCCGGGACAGTTCGGTGGCTACACCTTC